These 2 T cell receptor beta chains share one sample of origin, sequenced in a study of T cells in women clearing cervical HPV infection. TCRdb's table, derived via immunoSEQ multiplex PCR, lists solely in-frame clones and lacks some. Its table lists 30,000 to 40,000 clones. The sequenced sample consisted of blood buffy coat. These receptor sequences come from a woman between 18 and 70 years old with a cervical HPV16 infection that either progressed to CIN3+ or cleared (not recorded which).

As concerns this clone: The sequence runs out 3 residues before the end of the CDR3; the remainder is reconstructed from the germline J gene. This rearrangement joins TRBV7-6 to TRBJ1-3; the D gene is possibly TRBD1 (6 bases). The CDR3 is 14 amino acids. Trimming stripped 4 bases from V and 3 bases from J, with 10 bases between. The V gene's germline CDR1 is SGHVS and CDR2 FNYEAQ. The CDR3 region is CASSSRQDGNTIYF. The sequenced CDR3 bases are TGTGCCAGCAGCTCCCGACAGGATGGAAACACC.

About this clone: The CDR3 goes on 3 residues after the read ends, and that part is filled in from the germline J gene. The chain links TRBV7-8 to TRBJ2-7, with TRBD2 identical over 11 bases. In germline, CDR1 is SGHVS, CDR2 FQNEAQ. The junction had 4 bases not matched to a gene; V was cut back by 2 bases and J by 4 bases. The CDR3 consists of 15 residues. CDR3 bases read: TGTGCCAGCAGCTTAACTAGCGGGAGTCAGTACGAG. Translated: CASSLTSGSQYE. The complete CDR3 reads CASSLTSGSQYEQYF.